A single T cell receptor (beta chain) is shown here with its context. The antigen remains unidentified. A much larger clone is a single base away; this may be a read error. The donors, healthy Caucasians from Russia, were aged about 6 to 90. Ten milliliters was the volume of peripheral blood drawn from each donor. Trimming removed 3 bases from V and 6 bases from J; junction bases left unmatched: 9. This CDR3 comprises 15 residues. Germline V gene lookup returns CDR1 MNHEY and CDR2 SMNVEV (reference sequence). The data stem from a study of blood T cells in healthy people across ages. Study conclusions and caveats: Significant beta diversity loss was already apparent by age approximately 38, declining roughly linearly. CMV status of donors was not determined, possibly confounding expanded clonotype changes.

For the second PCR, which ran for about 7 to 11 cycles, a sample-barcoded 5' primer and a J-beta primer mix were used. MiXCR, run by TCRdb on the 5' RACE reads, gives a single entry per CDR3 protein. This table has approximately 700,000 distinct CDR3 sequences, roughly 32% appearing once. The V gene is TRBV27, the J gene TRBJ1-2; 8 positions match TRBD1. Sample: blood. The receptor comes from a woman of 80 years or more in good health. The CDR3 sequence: CASSLSGRGRHGYTF. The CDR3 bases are TGTGCCAGCAGTTTGTCGGGCAGGGGGCGCCATGGCTACACCTTC.